The rows below give T cell receptor beta chains drawn from one sample of a study of blood T cell repertoires in COVID-19. The protocol was immunoSEQ multiplex PCR, while the TCRdb copy is restricted to in-frame clones and leaves out a portion. The sample has some 150,000 clones, roughly 80% seen once. Sequences were obtained from peripheral blood. Receptors originate from a woman aged 80 or over with acute or convalescent COVID-19. The conserved cysteine and the conserved F or W are not part of the CDR3 here. Each record gives: V gene, J gene, CDR3 protein.

V gene: TRBV19
J gene: TRBJ2-5
CDR3 protein: ASSPPLAGDRRLETQY

V gene: TRBV5-1
J gene: TRBJ2-7
CDR3 protein: ASSVSGQGTLYEQY

V gene: TRBV10-3
J gene: TRBJ2-7
CDR3 protein: AINSPGLREQY

V gene: TRBV10-2
J gene: TRBJ2-3
CDR3 protein: ASSEGLRTDTQY

V gene: TRBV6-5
J gene: TRBJ1-2
CDR3 protein: ASSYSRNYGYT

V gene: TRBV19
J gene: TRBJ1-5
CDR3 protein: ASSIWGQDNQPQH

V gene: TRBV11-3
J gene: TRBJ1-4
CDR3 protein: ASTNWRGAQEAANEKLF

V gene: TRBV5-8
J gene: TRBJ2-1
CDR3 protein: ASSPGRTVSSYNEQF

V gene: TRBV3-1/TRBV3-2
J gene: TRBJ2-5
CDR3 protein: ASRTSGGGETQY

V gene: TRBV10-2
J gene: TRBJ2-7
CDR3 protein: ASTPQGREQY

V gene: TRBV4-1
J gene: TRBJ2-1
CDR3 protein: ASSHISVERFPHYNEQF

V gene: TRBV2
J gene: TRBJ1-6
CDR3 protein: ASRNRGPNSPLH

V gene: TRBV18
J gene: TRBJ2-7
CDR3 protein: ASSPPLTYEQY

V gene: TRBV28
J gene: TRBJ1-5
CDR3 protein: ASSSGTGVQPQH

V gene: TRBV2
J gene: TRBJ1-2
CDR3 protein: ASSPGGSGYT

V gene: TRBV30
J gene: TRBJ2-7
CDR3 protein: AEDRGPGHEQY

V gene: TRBV5-5
J gene: TRBJ1-1
CDR3 protein: ASSWGLGVGNTEAF

V gene: TRBV6-6
J gene: TRBJ2-2
CDR3 protein: ASSYIRTGELF

V gene: TRBV5-1
J gene: TRBJ2-1
CDR3 protein: ASSPTGQNNEQF

V gene: TRBV6-5
J gene: TRBJ1-2
CDR3 protein: ASKESSYGYT

V gene: TRBV3-1/TRBV3-2
J gene: TRBJ2-5
CDR3 protein: ASSLLLAGDQETQY

V gene: TRBV6-8
J gene: TRBJ1-1
CDR3 protein: ASSLVGAEAF

V gene: TRBV27
J gene: TRBJ1-6
CDR3 protein: ASQRSSYNSPLH

V gene: TRBV5-4
J gene: TRBJ1-2
CDR3 protein: ASSSLQGANYGYT

V gene: TRBV2
J gene: TRBJ2-3
CDR3 protein: ASSEEYRLESTDTQY

V gene: TRBV6-4
J gene: TRBJ2-7
CDR3 protein: ATTSAGGEQY

V gene: TRBV6-5
J gene: TRBJ2-5
CDR3 protein: ASSYSGELETQY